A single count supports the clone carrying this T cell receptor (beta chain). Its target is unknown. This entry belongs to a study of T cell responses to AZD1222 COVID-19 vaccine. Profiling relied on immunoSEQ multiplex PCR, and the TCRdb table lists in-frame clones only, not all of them. The sample lists approximately 100,000 clones, about 89% occurring once. Overall study findings and caveats: Receipt of two AZD1222 doses was followed by a rise in Spike-specific TCR breadth and depth. The number of AZD1222 recipients seropositive at baseline was only five or six. Repertoire sampling happened only post peak T cell response. Reportedly, nearly half the spike-specific TCRs target unmutated variant regions.

This CDR3 region has 14 residues. Germline V gene lookup returns CDR1 MGHRA and CDR2 YSYEKL. Trimming at V came to 2 bases and at J to 8 bases, leaving 5 bases not matched to a gene. This sample comprised peripheral blood, obtained 28 days after the second AZD1222 dose. The receptor was derived from an adult who received the AZD1222 COVID-19 vaccine. V is TRBV4-1 and J is TRBJ1-2; 10 bases are a match to TRBD1. The CDR3 DNA is TGCGCCAGCAGCCAACGGGGACAGGGGATAGGCTACACCTTC. It codes for CASSQRGQGIGYTF.